The 21 T cell receptor beta chains presented below share a single source sample, sequenced in a study of blood T cell repertoires in COVID-19 (dated by TCRdb to 2018 to 2021). Libraries were prepared through the immunoSEQ multiplex PCR assay. TCRdb retrieved this table from immuneACCESS and kept in-frame rearrangements only. Not all clones are present; in checked studies, unresolved V genes account for under half, and no reason is known for the remainder. The sample table contains 150,000 to 200,000 clones; only one count was recorded for around 89% of them. Of the sample, around 5.8% falls within the top ten clones. Sequenced sample: peripheral blood. Source of these receptors: a man aged 40-49 years with active or convalescent COVID-19.

The chain carries TRBV3-1 (or the pseudogene TRBV3-2) and TRBJ1-3, with 9 bases matching TRBD1. This CDR3 has 16 residues. From germline, CDR1 is LGHDT and CDR2 YNNKEL (reference sequence). V dropped 3 bases and J dropped 2; count of bases not matched to a gene: 5. The DNA for the CDR3 is TGTGCCAGCAGCCATTGGACAGGGGCAACTGGAAACACCATATATTTT. The encoded protein is CASSHWTGATGNTIYF.

Turning to this clone: At one boundary the junction diverges from the germline segment, which might be a read error. The V gene is TRBV19, the J gene TRBJ2-7; maybe TRBD1 (6 bases). The CDR3 covers 14 residues. Germline V gene sequence: CDR1 LNHDA, CDR2 SQIVND (reference sequence). Here the CDR3 reads CASSLEPTGYEQYF. The DNA of the CDR3 is TGTGCCAGTAGTCTAGAACCGACAGGCTACGAGCAGTACTTC.

V is TRBV29-1 and J is TRBJ1-2, with D possibly TRBD1 on 6 matching bases. CDR3 length: 14 residues. V was pared by 4 bases and J by 8 bases, with 20 bases between. Germline loops: CDR1 SQVTM, CDR2 ANQGSEA. The CDR3 region has the DNA TGCAGCGTTGGACAGGCCGGTTATTTGGGGGGCTACACCTTC. Its protein is CSVGQAGYLGGYTF.

The V gene is TRBV7-2, the J gene TRBJ1-3, with 7 positions matching TRBD1. V trimming: 1 base; J trimming: 1 base; junction bases outside the gene matches: 13. CDR1 SGHTA and CDR2 FQGNSA come from the germline V gene. CDR3 length: 19 residues. CDR3 loop: CASSLGTGQSGISGNTIYF. The CDR3, as DNA: TGTGCCAGCAGCTTAGGGACAGGCCAGTCGGGGATTTCTGGAAACACCATATATTTT. The full variable domain, in which reference TRBV7-2 and TRBJ1-3 provide the parts outside the CDR3, is GAGVSQSPSNKVTEKGKDVELRCDPISGHTALYWYRQSLGQGLEFLIYFQGNSAPDKSGLPSDRFSAERTGGSVSTLTIQRTQQEDSAVYLCASSLGTGQSGISGNTIYFGEGSWLTVV.

The chain recombines TRBV6-6 with TRBJ1-5, with D uncertain. Trimming cost V 5 bases and J 6 bases, with 14 bases left between them. The CDR3 runs 14 residues. Per germline, CDR1 MNHNY and CDR2 SVGAGI (reference sequence). The DNA of the CDR3 is TGTGCCAGCAGTGAGAGACCGGGAGTTCAGCCCCAGCATTTT. Protein sequence: CASSERPGVQPQHF.

This chain links TRBV7-9 with TRBJ1-1, with TRBD1 matching 8 bases. Germline trimming cut 5 bases from V and 8 bases from J; bases unmatched to any gene: 7. The germline gives CDR1 SEHNR, CDR2 FQNEAQ (reference sequence). CDR3 length: 13 residues. CDR3 coding DNA: TGTGCCAGCAGCCAGAGGGGACAGGTGGAAGCTTTCTTT. The encoded protein is CASSQRGQVEAFF.

The chain uses TRBV30 and TRBJ1-3; the match to TRBD1 covers 7 bases. CDR3 length: 15 amino acids. Germline loops: CDR1 GTSNPN, CDR2 SVGIG (reference sequence). Unmatched junction bases numbered 7, after V lost 2 bases and J lost 3 bases. CDR3 DNA: TGTGCCTGGAGTTTCAGGGGGACCTATGGAAACACCATATATTTT. Translating it yields CAWSFRGTYGNTIYF.

CDR3 in DNA: TGTGCCAGTAGTTACTCTGGAAACACCATATATTTT. Translation: CASSYSGNTIYF. The rearrangement links TRBV19 to TRBJ1-3; no definite D call. Deletions cut 5 bases from V and 0 bases from J, with 2 bases between. There are 12 residues in the CDR3. Per the germline V gene, CDR1 is LNHDA and CDR2 is SQIVND (reference sequence).

The rearrangement links TRBV12-3 or TRBV12-4 to TRBJ2-2; 7 bases agree with TRBD1. The CDR3 runs to 12 residues. V gave up 6 bases and J gave up 5 bases; unmatched junction bases: 0. The chain's CDR3 is CASSRGTGELFF. In DNA, the CDR3 is TGTGCCAGCAGCAGGGGGACCGGGGAGCTGTTTTTT.

The genes are TRBV27 and TRBJ1-2; D remains unclear. The germline CDR1 and CDR2 sequences are MNHEY and SMNVEV (reference sequence). V was pared by 4 bases and J by 0 bases, with 9 bases between. This CDR3 has 14 amino acids. The DNA for the CDR3 is TGTGCCAGCAGTTGGGCTTATCCTAACTATGGCTACACCTTC. Its protein is CASSWAYPNYGYTF.

The chain employs TRBV11-3 and TRBJ2-5, with TRBD2 matching 13 bases. This CDR3 is built from 17 residues. V was clipped by 0 bases and J by 6 bases; unmatched bases: 7. Germline V gene data show CDR1 as SGHNT and CDR2 as YENEEA. The CDR3 DNA sequence: TGTGCCAGCAGCTTAGAAACTAGCGGGAGGGCCCGGCAGACCCAGTACTTC. This encodes CASSLETSGRARQTQYF.

The chain links TRBV19 to TRBJ1-3, with 7 bases fitting TRBD1. CDR1 is LNHDA, CDR2 SQIVND, per germline (reference sequence). V dropped 3 bases and J dropped 5; count of bases not matched to a gene: 10. This CDR3 is 16 amino acids long. The CDR3: CASSIAPDRSRNTIYF. CDR3 sequence (DNA): TGTGCCAGTAGTATCGCCCCGGACAGGTCCCGAAACACCATATATTTT.

This chain joins TRBV11-3 and TRBJ2-7; TRBD2 aligns across 8 bases. V lost 5 bases to trimming and J lost 2 bases; unmatched junction nucleotides: 2. The CDR3 is 13 residues long. Germline values: CDR1 SGHNT, CDR2 YENEEA. The CDR3 DNA follows: TGTGCCAGCAGCCTTAGCGGGACCTACGAGCAGTACTTC. Translating gives CASSLSGTYEQYF.

For the CDR3, the DNA is TGTGCCAGCAGCTTTGGACAGCTGAACTATGGCTACACCTTC. Translated, it gives CASSFGQLNYGYTF. J is TRBJ1-2 and V is TRBV7-8, with D tentatively TRBD1 (6 bases). The length of the CDR3 is 14 residues. CDR1 is SGHVS and CDR2 is FQNEAQ in the germline V gene. Deletions cut 3 bases from V and 2 bases from J, with 10 bases between.

The genes are TRBV5-4 and TRBJ1-2; 7 bases are a match to TRBD1. V was pared by 0 bases and J by 4 bases, with 9 bases of the junction left unmatched. CDR3 length: 16 amino acids. Germline CDR1 and CDR2: SGHNT and YYREEE (reference sequence). DNA of the CDR3: TGTGCCAGCAGCTTGGTTGGAGGAGGGGGCTCCTATGGCTACACCTTC. Protein product: CASSLVGGGGSYGYTF.

The chain combines TRBV5-1 with TRBJ2-4; 7 nucleotides agree with TRBD1. CDR3 length equals 15 residues. Germline V gives CDR1 SGHRS, CDR2 YFSETQ. Trimming at V came to 3 bases and at J to 6 bases, leaving 9 bases not matched to a gene. Here the CDR3 DNA reads TGCGCCAGCAGCTCCGAGACAGGGCGCGGAAACATTCAGTACTTC. Encoded protein: CASSSETGRGNIQYF.

This clone was seen a few times. This chain links TRBV9 with TRBJ2-1, with D unresolved. Germline lookup yields CDR1 SGDLS and CDR2 YYNGEE. V dropped 0 bases and J dropped 2 bases, with 9 bases sitting between them. The CDR3 totals 15 residues. CDR3 residues: CASSVDTRTYNEQFF. In DNA form, the CDR3 reads TGTGCCAGCAGCGTAGACACCCGAACCTACAATGAGCAGTTCTTC. The full variable domain, completed using reference TRBV9 and TRBJ2-1, is DSGVTQTPKHLITATGQRVTLRCSPRSGDLSVYWYQQSLDQGLQFLIQYYNGEERAKGNILERFSAQQFPDLHSELNLSSLELGDSALYFCASSVDTRTYNEQFFGPGTRLTVL.

V usage is TRBV18 and J usage is TRBJ1-1, with 9 bases that match TRBD1. V lost 4 bases and J lost 2; bases outside the gene matches: 8. This CDR3 is built from 16 residues. Germline V lookup: CDR1 KGHSH, CDR2 LQKENI. The CDR3 region is CASSLGTGSLNTEAFF. As DNA, the CDR3 is TGTGCCAGCTCACTGGGGACAGGGAGTTTAAACACTGAAGCTTTCTTT.

The V call is TRBV28, the J call TRBJ1-2; D remains ambiguous. Germline V gives CDR1 MDHEN, CDR2 SYDVKM. The CDR3 consists of 12 residues. With 4 bases removed from V and 4 bases from J, the gap between germline ends came to 7 bases. The CDR3 sequence: CASSSSLYGYTF. CDR3 in DNA: TGTGCCAGCAGTTCCTCCCTCTATGGCTACACCTTC.

V gene TRBV9 combines with J gene TRBJ2-3; TRBD2 agrees at 11 bases. The J segment lost 4 bases and the V segment lost 4 bases, leaving 8 bases of the junction unmatched. Germline CDR1 and CDR2: SGDLS and YYNGEE. The CDR3 runs to 16 residues. CDR3 in amino acids: CASSPRLAGSPDTQYF. CDR3 nucleotide sequence: TGTGCCAGCAGCCCTAGACTAGCGGGGAGCCCAGATACGCAGTATTTT.

The chain carries TRBV27 and TRBJ2-3, with D perhaps TRBD2 (6 bases). This CDR3 region has 12 residues. The germline CDR1 and CDR2 sequences are MNHEY and SMNVEV (reference sequence). The ends were cut back, 4 bases at V and 8 bases at J, with 10 bases in the middle. CDR3 residues: CASSSLATTQYF. The CDR3 coding sequence is TGTGCCAGCAGTTCCCTAGCGACTACGCAGTATTTT.